Presented here are 18 T cell receptor beta chains from one specimen sequenced in a study of blood T cells in healthy people across ages. Primed by a sample-barcoded 5' primer and a J-beta primer mix, a second PCR proceeded for about 7 to 12 cycles. From the 5' RACE reads, TCRdb called clonotypes with MiXCR, one entry per CDR3 protein. The repertoire includes over a million distinct CDR3 sequences, approximately 43% of them detected once, and around 4% sits in the top ten. Material for sequencing was blood. Receptors originate from a woman under 30 in good health.

The V call is TRBV6-5, the J call TRBJ2-7, with TRBD1 identical over 7 bases. The CDR3 is 16 amino acids. Trimming cost V 7 bases and J 2 bases; bases outside gene matches: 14. Per germline, CDR1 MNHEY and CDR2 SVGAGI. CDR3 in amino acids: CASTPPIRQGTYEQYF. In nucleotides, the CDR3 is TGTGCCAGCACCCCACCAATTCGACAGGGCACCTACGAGCAGTACTTC.

This clonotype has a handful of counts. The genes are TRBV6-2 or TRBV6-3 and TRBJ1-2; no reliable D call. Trimming pared 7 bases from V and 0 bases from J, leaving 12 bases between. The V gene's germline CDR1 is MNHEY and CDR2 SVGEGT. This CDR3 spans 14 amino acids. As DNA, the CDR3 is TGTGCCAGCACCCTGCGGGCAGCTAACTATGGCTACACCTTC. This gives the protein CASTLRAANYGYTF.

This rearrangement joins TRBV20-1 to TRBJ2-3, with 8 bases that match TRBD2. V dropped 3 bases and J dropped 4; count of bases not matched to a gene: 3. The CDR3 runs to 13 residues. Germline CDR1 reads DFQATT; CDR2 reads SNEGSKA (reference sequence). In DNA form, the CDR3 reads TGCAGTGCTAGGCCGGGGGGGTCAGATACGCAGTATTTT. Translated: CSARPGGSDTQYF.

V and J are TRBV4-1 and TRBJ1-1, with a tentative D call TRBD1 (5 bases). The CDR3 is 12 amino acids. The ends were cut back, 2 bases at V and 9 bases at J, with 10 bases in the middle. Germline V gene data show CDR1 as MGHRA and CDR2 as YSYEKL. The CDR3 is CASSQTGTQAFF. In nucleotides, the CDR3 is TGCGCCAGCAGCCAAACCGGGACCCAAGCTTTCTTT.

The CDR3 is CASSLVVARKDTQYF. In DNA, the CDR3 is TGTGCCAGCAGCTTAGTGGTAGCGAGGAAAGATACGCAGTATTTT. The chain is built from TRBV7-8 and TRBJ2-3; possible D gene TRBD2, 5 bases. The germline gives CDR1 SGHVS, CDR2 FQNEAQ. Trimming left V 1 base short and J 5 bases short, with 13 bases between. This CDR3 spans 15 amino acids.

The chain carries TRBV5-1 and TRBJ2-5; weak D call: TRBD1 (5 bases). The closer fit of TRBJ2-7 to the DNA end suggests the J call may be wrong. The CDR3 spans 14 residues. Germline values: CDR1 SGHRS, CDR2 YFSETQ. CDR3 DNA sequence: TGCGCCAGCAGCTCCCGGACAAGAGATTACGAGCAGTACTTC. This sequence encodes CASSSRTRDYEQYF.

This clonotype came up a few times. The chain couples TRBV2 to TRBJ2-3; TRBD2 matches 8 bases. This CDR3 is built from 15 residues. CDR1 is SNHLY, CDR2 FYNNEI, per germline. V lost 3 bases, J lost 1 base, and 3 bases stayed unmatched. The CDR3 reads CASSEKGLGTDTQYF. The CDR3 DNA sequence: TGTGCCAGCAGTGAGAAGGGACTAGGCACAGATACGCAGTATTTT.

This clonotype was picked up a small number of times. This chain uses TRBV4-3 with TRBJ2-1, with 7 bases that match TRBD2. V trimming: 6 bases; J trimming: 3 bases; junction bases outside the gene matches: 11. The CDR3 sequence is 16 residues long. The germline V gene has CDR1 LGHNA and CDR2 YSLEER. As DNA, the CDR3 is TGCGCCAGCAGACTCTCCCTAGCGGATTACTACAATGAGCAGTTCTTC. It yields the protein CASRLSLADYYNEQFF.

The chain couples TRBV3-1 to TRBJ2-4; the D gene is possibly TRBD1 (5 bases). CDR1 is LGHDT and CDR2 is YNNKEL in the germline V gene (reference sequence). Trimming shortened V by 2 bases and J by 3 bases, and 14 bases separated the two germline ends. The CDR3 loop spans 16 amino acids. The CDR3 region is CASSQFAGMGKNIQYF. The CDR3 DNA sequence: TGTGCCAGCAGCCAATTCGCAGGGATGGGCAAAAACATTCAGTACTTC. The variable domain in full, completed from reference TRBV3-1 and TRBJ2-4, reads DTAVSQTPKYLVTQMGNDKSIKCEQNLGHDTMYWYKQDSKKFLKIMFSYNNKELIINETVPNRFSPKSPDKAHLNLHINSLELGDSAVYFCASSQFAGMGKNIQYFGAGTRLSVL.

The rearrangement joins TRBV20-1 to TRBJ1-2; unclear D gene. V was cut by 5 bases and J by 8 bases, with 6 bases left in between. The CDR3 consists of 9 residues. Germline V lookup: CDR1 DFQATT, CDR2 SNEGSKA (reference sequence). The DNA of the CDR3 is TGCAGTGCTGATCCGGGCTACACCTTC. It specifies CSADPGYTF.

The gene calls are TRBV24-1 and TRBJ2-7; 8 nucleotides match TRBD2. The junction had 10 bases not matched to a gene; V was cut back by 4 bases and J by 12 bases. The CDR3 runs to 13 residues. Germline CDR1 is KGHDR and CDR2 is SFDVKD. CDR3 sequence reads: CATSEPPGTSWYF. Here the CDR3 DNA reads TGTGCCACCAGTGAGCCGCCCGGGACTAGTTGGTACTTC.

The chain carries TRBV20-1 and TRBJ2-7, with TRBD2 matching 8 bases. The CDR3 totals 15 residues. Germline V lookup: CDR1 DFQATT, CDR2 SNEGSKA (reference sequence). The junction had 6 bases not matched to a gene; V was cut back by 0 bases and J by 2 bases. CDR3 loop: CSARDQVSGTYEQYF. DNA for the CDR3: TGCAGTGCTAGAGATCAGGTTAGCGGGACCTACGAGCAGTACTTC.

The rearrangement links TRBV3-1 to TRBJ1-2; D is ambiguous. Trimming pared 0 bases from V and 8 bases from J, leaving 10 bases between. This CDR3 has 13 residues. Looked up from germline, CDR1 is LGHDT and CDR2 is YNNKEL (reference sequence). CDR3 sequence: CASSQEGQRGYTF. The CDR3 DNA follows: TGTGCCAGCAGCCAAGAAGGCCAGAGGGGCTACACCTTC. Full variable domain (outside the CDR3, taken from reference TRBV3-1 and TRBJ1-2): DTAVSQTPKYLVTQMGNDKSIKCEQNLGHDTMYWYKQDSKKFLKIMFSYNNKELIINETVPNRFSPKSPDKAHLNLHINSLELGDSAVYFCASSQEGQRGYTFGSGTRLTVV.

This clonotype has more than one count but fewer than ten. V is TRBV11-2 and J is TRBJ1-1, with D maybe TRBD1 (5 bases). V lost 5 bases and J 0 bases, leaving 16 bases between the germline ends. The germline V gene encodes CDR1 SGHAT and CDR2 FQNNGV. This CDR3 is built from 16 residues. The CDR3 region has the DNA TGTGCCAGCAGCCCAACCGCGGGACCGTTGAACACTGAAGCTTTCTTT. Residues: CASSPTAGPLNTEAFF. Drawing the rest from reference TRBV11-2 and TRBJ1-1, the complete variable domain is EAGVAQSPRYKIIEKRQSVAFWCNPISGHATLYWYQQILGQGPKLLIQFQNNGVVDDSQLPKDRFSAERLKGVDSTLKIQPAKLEDSAVYLCASSPTAGPLNTEAFFGQGTRLTVV.

There are many counts of this clonotype. The chain is built from TRBV12-3 or TRBV12-4 and TRBJ1-1, with D possibly TRBD1 on 5 matching bases. This CDR3 is built from 15 residues. Trimming removed 3 bases from V and 0 bases from J, with 11 bases in between. CDR3 protein: CASSLGRGVNTEAFF. CDR3 nucleotide sequence: TGTGCCAGCAGTTTGGGTCGGGGGGTGAACACTGAAGCTTTCTTT.

This chain connects TRBV20-1 to TRBJ1-1, with a possible D match to TRBD1 (5 bases). This CDR3 is 15 amino acids long. From germline, CDR1 is DFQATT and CDR2 SNEGSKA (reference sequence). V was shortened by 6 bases and J by 4 bases, with 21 bases between the two germline ends. CDR3 protein: CSAQGGAGMTTEAFF. The CDR3 bases are TGCAGTGCGCAAGGCGGGGCGGGGATGACCACTGAAGCTTTCTTT.

The rearrangement uses TRBV20-1 and TRBJ2-5, with 11 bases matching TRBD2. V lost 5 bases and J lost 1; bases outside the gene matches: 9. The CDR3 has 16 amino acids. Germline V gene lookup returns CDR1 DFQATT and CDR2 SNEGSKA (reference sequence). The CDR3, as DNA: TGCAGTGCTCCAAGGGTGACTAGCGGGGTCCAAGAGACCCAGTACTTC. Translating gives CSAPRVTSGVQETQYF.

This chain links TRBV20-1 with TRBJ2-4; D possibly corresponds to TRBD2 (6 bases). V dropped 6 bases and J dropped 9 bases, with 15 bases sitting between them. Germline V gives CDR1 DFQATT, CDR2 SNEGSKA (reference sequence). The CDR3 extends over 12 amino acids. In DNA form, the CDR3 reads TGCAGTGCCGAAGGGTGGGGGGTCATTCAGTACTTC. Translating gives CSAEGWGVIQYF.